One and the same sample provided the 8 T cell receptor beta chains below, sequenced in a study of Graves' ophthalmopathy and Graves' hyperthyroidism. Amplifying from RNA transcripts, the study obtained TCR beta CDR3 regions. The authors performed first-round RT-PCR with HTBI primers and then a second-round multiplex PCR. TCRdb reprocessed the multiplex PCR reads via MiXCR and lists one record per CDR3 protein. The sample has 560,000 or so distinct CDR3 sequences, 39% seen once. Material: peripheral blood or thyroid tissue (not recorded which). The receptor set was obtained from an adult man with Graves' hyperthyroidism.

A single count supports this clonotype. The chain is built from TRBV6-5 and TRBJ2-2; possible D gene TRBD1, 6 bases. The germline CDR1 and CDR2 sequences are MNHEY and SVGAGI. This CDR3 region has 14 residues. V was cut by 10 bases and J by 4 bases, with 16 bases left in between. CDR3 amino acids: CATNTGWGTGELFF. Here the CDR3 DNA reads TGTGCCACCAATACAGGGTGGGGCACCGGGGAGCTGTTTTTT.

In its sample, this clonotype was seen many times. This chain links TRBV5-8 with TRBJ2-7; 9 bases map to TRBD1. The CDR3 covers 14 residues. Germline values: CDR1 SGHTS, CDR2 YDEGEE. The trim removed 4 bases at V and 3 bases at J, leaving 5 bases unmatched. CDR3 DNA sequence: TGTGCCAGCAGCCTGGGACAGGGACTCTACGAGCAGTACTTC. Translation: CASSLGQGLYEQYF. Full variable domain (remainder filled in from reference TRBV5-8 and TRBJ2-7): EAGVTQSPTHLIKTRGQQATLRCSPISGHTSVYWYQQALGLGLQFLLWYDEGEERNRGNFPPRFSGRQFPNYSSELNVNALELEDSALYLCASSLGQGLYEQYFGPGTRLTVT.

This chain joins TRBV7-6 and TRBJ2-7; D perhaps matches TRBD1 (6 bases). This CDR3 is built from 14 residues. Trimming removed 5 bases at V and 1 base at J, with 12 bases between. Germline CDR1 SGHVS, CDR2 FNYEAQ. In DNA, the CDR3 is TGTGCCAGCAGCCGCAGCGGACAGTCCTACGAGCAGTACTTC. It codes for CASSRSGQSYEQYF.

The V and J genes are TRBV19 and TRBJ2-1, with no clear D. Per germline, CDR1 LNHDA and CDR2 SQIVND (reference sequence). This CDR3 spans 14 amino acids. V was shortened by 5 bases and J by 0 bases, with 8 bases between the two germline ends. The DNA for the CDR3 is TGTGCCAGTAGTGATGAAAGCTCCTACAATGAGCAGTTCTTC. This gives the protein CASSDESSYNEQFF.

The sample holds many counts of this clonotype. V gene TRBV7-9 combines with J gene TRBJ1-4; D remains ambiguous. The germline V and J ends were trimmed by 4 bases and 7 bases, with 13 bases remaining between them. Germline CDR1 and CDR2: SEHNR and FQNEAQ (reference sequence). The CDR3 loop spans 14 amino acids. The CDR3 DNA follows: TGTGCCAGCAGCTCAAGACCCAACGGTGAAAAACTGTTTTTT. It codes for CASSSRPNGEKLFF.

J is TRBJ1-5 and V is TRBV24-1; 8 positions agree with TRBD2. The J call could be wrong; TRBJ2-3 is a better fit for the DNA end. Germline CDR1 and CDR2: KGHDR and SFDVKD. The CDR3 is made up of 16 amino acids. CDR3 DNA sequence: TGTGCCACCAGTGATTTGCAAGCGGGAGCCGCAGATACGCAGTATTTT. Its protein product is CATSDLQAGAADTQYF.

The CDR3 protein is CASRRTGGDNEQFF. The CDR3 DNA is TGTGCCAGTAGACGAACAGGGGGAGACAATGAGCAGTTCTTT. This chain joins TRBV19 and TRBJ1-1, with 8 bases lining up with TRBD1. Germline-derived CDR1 and CDR2 are LNHDA and SQIVND (reference sequence). The CDR3 consists of 14 residues. With V trimmed by 6 bases and J by 14 bases, 17 bases remained unmatched.

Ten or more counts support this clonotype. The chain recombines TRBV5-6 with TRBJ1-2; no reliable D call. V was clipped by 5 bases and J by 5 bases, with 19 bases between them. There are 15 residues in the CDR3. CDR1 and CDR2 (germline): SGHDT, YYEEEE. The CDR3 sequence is CASRGRWASSYGYTF. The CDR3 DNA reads TGTGCCAGCAGGGGGAGATGGGCTAGTAGTTATGGCTACACCTTC.